These 19 T cell receptor beta chains were all obtained from the same sample, sequenced in a study of shared clonotypes between healthy human individuals. Sequencing was performed with immunoSEQ multiplex PCR; in TCRdb, only in-frame clones are kept and a portion is missing. The sample yields nearly 750,000 clones, over 60% seen once. Source material: memory CD4+ T cells sorted from blood. Subset described: CD45RA-negative fraction. The receptors stem from a woman aged 25 to 39 in good health.

This clone has more than one count but fewer than ten. The chain joins TRBV27 to TRBJ2-3; D may match TRBD1 or TRBD2 (6 bases each). The CDR3 covers 17 residues. From germline, CDR1 is MNHEY and CDR2 SMNVEV (reference sequence). V shed 6 bases and J shed 2 bases, with 21 bases lying between them. CDR3 loop: CASSGGRRDPNTDTQYF. The CDR3, as DNA: TGTGCCAGCAGCGGGGGCCGGCGGGACCCTAACACAGATACGCAGTATTTT.

This clone appeared a few times. This chain connects TRBV11-2 to TRBJ2-7; 7 bases align to TRBD2. With V trimmed by 3 bases and J by 6 bases, 2 bases remained unmatched. This CDR3 spans 12 amino acids. Germline V gene lookup returns CDR1 SGHAT and CDR2 FQNNGV. CDR3: CASSLRETEQYF. CDR3 nucleotide sequence: TGTGCCAGCAGCTTGCGGGAGACCGAGCAGTACTTC. Looking up the rest from reference TRBV11-2 and TRBJ2-7 gives the full variable domain: EAGVAQSPRYKIIEKRQSVAFWCNPISGHATLYWYQQILGQGPKLLIQFQNNGVVDDSQLPKDRFSAERLKGVDSTLKIQPAKLEDSAVYLCASSLRETEQYFGPGTRLTVT.

This clone was counted once. This sequence joins TRBV5-1 and TRBJ1-5; D gene ambiguous. Germline V gives CDR1 SGHRS, CDR2 YFSETQ. Trimming left V 2 bases short and J 5 bases short, with 11 bases between. The CDR3 contains 14 residues. CDR3 residues: CASSLGPSDQPQHF. For the CDR3, the DNA is TGCGCCAGCAGCTTAGGGCCAAGCGATCAGCCCCAGCATTTT.

CDR3 coding DNA: TGTGCCAGCAGTGGGGCATGGGGGGAAGGGGAAAAACTGTTTTTT. This translates into CASSGAWGEGEKLFF. This chain connects TRBV6-1 to TRBJ1-4; a weak D match, TRBD1 (5 bases). Per the germline V gene, CDR1 is MNHNS and CDR2 is SASEGT. The CDR3 runs to 15 residues. V lost 4 bases, J lost 8 bases, and 17 bases lay in between.

V is TRBV7-9 and J is TRBJ2-7; D remains unclear. The CDR3 contains 13 residues. CDR1 is SEHNR and CDR2 is FQNEAQ in the germline V gene (reference sequence). Trimming pared 3 bases from V and 5 bases from J, leaving 11 bases between. CDR3 sequence: CASSLDVNNEQYF. CDR3 nucleotide sequence: TGTGCCAGCAGCTTGGACGTAAATAACGAGCAGTACTTC.

Comments on this clone: One end of the junction does not line up with germline, which may come from a read error. The chain couples TRBV7-9 to TRBJ2-2; tentatively, D is TRBD1 (6 bases). This CDR3 spans 15 amino acids. Germline CDR1 SEHNR, CDR2 FQNEAQ (reference sequence). CDR3 loop: CASTLTGGNTGELFF. In nucleotides, the CDR3 is TGTGCCAGCACCTTAACTGGGGGCAACACCGGGGAGCTGTTTTTT.

This clone came up a few times. V gene TRBV15 combines with J gene TRBJ2-7; 7 bases match TRBD1. CDR3 length: 16 amino acids. The V and J ends lost 3 bases and 0 bases, in that order; junction bases with no gene match: 8. Germline CDR1 is LNHNV and CDR2 is YYDKDF (reference sequence). The CDR3 loop reads CATSSGTAYSSYEQYF. In nucleotides, the CDR3 is TGTGCCACCAGCAGTGGGACAGCTTATTCCTCCTACGAGCAGTACTTC.

The rearrangement links TRBV29-1 to TRBJ2-3; maybe TRBD2 (6 bases). Trimming took 1 base from V and 10 from J, leaving 21 bases between them. CDR3 size: 15 residues. Germline V CDR1 and CDR2: SQVTM, ANQGSEA. CDR3 sequence (DNA): TGCAGCGTTGAAGGATCCCAGCGGGCCTTATTATCGCAGTATTTT. This translates into CSVEGSQRALLSQYF.

Points on this clone: A much bigger clone sits one base away, suggesting this may be a read error. The chain has TRBV5-4 and TRBJ2-3; D ambiguous. The germline V gene has CDR1 SGHNT and CDR2 YYREEE (reference sequence). The length of the CDR3 is 12 residues. Trimming stripped 2 bases from V and 2 bases from J, with 3 bases between. This CDR3 reads CASSFATDTQYF. The CDR3 DNA sequence: TGTGCCAGCAGCTTCGCCACAGATACGCAGTATTTT.

The V and J genes are TRBV4-1 and TRBJ2-2; D possibly corresponds to TRBD2 (5 bases). This CDR3 region has 14 residues. The germline V gene has CDR1 MGHRA and CDR2 YSYEKL. The V and J ends lost 4 bases and 8 bases respectively, with 14 bases between them. The CDR3 reads CASSPQGLLGELFF. The CDR3 coding sequence is TGCGCCAGCAGCCCCCAAGGACTTCTTGGGGAGCTGTTTTTT.

This chain connects TRBV6-6 to TRBJ2-5; 7 bases line up with TRBD1. The CDR3 covers 15 residues. Germline V CDR1 and CDR2: MNHNY, SVGAGI (reference sequence). V was clipped by 6 bases and J by 3 bases; unmatched bases: 10. The CDR3 nucleotides are TGTGCCAGCAGAGAGGCCCGACAGGGTAAAGAGACCCAGTACTTC. It codes for CASREARQGKETQYF.

V is TRBV11-2 and J is TRBJ1-2; 7 nucleotides agree with TRBD1. The J segment lost 6 bases and the V segment lost 3 bases, leaving 13 bases of the junction unmatched. Germline assignment: CDR1 SGHAT and CDR2 FQNNGV. CDR3 length equals 16 residues. The CDR3 spells CASSFSRGQPIDGYTF. DNA for the CDR3: TGTGCCAGCAGCTTTAGTAGGGGACAGCCTATTGATGGCTACACCTTC.

The V and J genes are TRBV19 and TRBJ1-1; D is uncertain. This CDR3 contains 14 residues. Germline values: CDR1 LNHDA, CDR2 SQIVND (reference sequence). V shed 10 bases and J shed 0 bases, with 15 bases lying between them. The CDR3 loop reads CATGHGSLNTEAFF. Here the CDR3 DNA reads TGTGCCACCGGTCACGGCAGTCTGAACACTGAAGCTTTCTTT.

The chain has TRBV30 and TRBJ1-5; 7 bases line up with TRBD1. Germline V gives CDR1 GTSNPN, CDR2 SVGIG (reference sequence). V shed 2 bases, J shed 4 bases, and the junction held 8 bases outside the gene matches. The length of the CDR3 is 15 residues. CDR3 sequence: CAWSRQGGKNQPQHF. The CDR3 nucleotides are TGTGCCTGGAGTAGACAGGGTGGAAAGAATCAGCCCCAGCATTTT.

This clone appeared a single time. V is TRBV15 and J is TRBJ2-2, with D maybe TRBD2 (5 bases). The V and J ends lost 5 bases and 7 bases respectively, with 20 bases between them. Germline loops: CDR1 LNHNV, CDR2 YYDKDF (reference sequence). CDR3 length: 16 residues. The CDR3 region is CATSARVTGSGGELFF. CDR3 in DNA: TGTGCCACCAGCGCCAGAGTTACGGGGTCGGGCGGGGAGCTGTTTTTT.

The V call is TRBV19, the J call TRBJ1-1; a weak D match, TRBD1 (6 bases). The germline V gene encodes CDR1 LNHDA and CDR2 SQIVND (reference sequence). Deletions cut 4 bases from V and 6 bases from J, with 12 bases between. The CDR3 length is 13 residues. The CDR3 loop reads CASSTVDRPEAFF. CDR3 in DNA: TGTGCCAGTAGTACGGTAGACAGGCCTGAAGCTTTCTTT.

This chain links TRBV28 with TRBJ2-1; TRBD2 aligns across 8 bases. Losses at the gene ends were 10 bases for V and 4 bases for J; bases not matched to a gene: 9. CDR1 and CDR2 from the germline V gene are MDHEN and SYDVKM. This CDR3 is 14 amino acids long. The chain's CDR3 is CATLGSGIYNEQFF. The CDR3 bases are TGTGCCACCTTGGGTAGCGGGATATACAATGAGCAGTTCTTC.

This clone has more than one count but fewer than ten. The V and J genes are TRBV21-1 and TRBJ2-3; the table gives TRBD2 as D, unverified against the DNA. TRBV21-1 corresponds to a pseudogene. The CDR3 contains 16 residues. CDR3 residues: CASSKGTSGRPDTQYF. The CDR3 DNA sequence: TGTGCCAGCAGCAAGGGGACTAGCGGGAGACCAGATACGCAGTATTTT.

The rearrangement links TRBV9 to TRBJ1-1, with 7 bases aligning to TRBD1. The CDR3 is 14 residues long. In germline, CDR1 is SGDLS, CDR2 YYNGEE. Losses at the gene ends were 4 bases for V and 4 bases for J; bases not matched to a gene: 7. CDR3: CASSTYRGGTEAFF. The CDR3 DNA reads as TGTGCCAGCAGCACATACAGGGGAGGCACTGAAGCTTTCTTT.